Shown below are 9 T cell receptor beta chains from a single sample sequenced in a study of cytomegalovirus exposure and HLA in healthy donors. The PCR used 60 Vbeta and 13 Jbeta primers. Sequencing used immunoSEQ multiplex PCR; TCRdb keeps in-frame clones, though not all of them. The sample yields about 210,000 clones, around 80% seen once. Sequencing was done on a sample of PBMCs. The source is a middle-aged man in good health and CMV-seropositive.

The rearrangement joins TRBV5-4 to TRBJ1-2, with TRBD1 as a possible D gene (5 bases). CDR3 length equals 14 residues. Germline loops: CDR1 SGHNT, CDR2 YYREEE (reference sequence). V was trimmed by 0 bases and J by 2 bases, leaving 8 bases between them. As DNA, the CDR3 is TGTGCCAGCAGCTTGGATCAGGGAAACTATGGCTACACCTTC. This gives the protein CASSLDQGNYGYTF.

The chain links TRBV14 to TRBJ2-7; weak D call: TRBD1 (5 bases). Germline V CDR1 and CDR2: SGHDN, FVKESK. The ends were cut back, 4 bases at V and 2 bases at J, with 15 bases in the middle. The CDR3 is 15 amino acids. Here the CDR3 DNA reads TGTGCCAGCAGCCCTCCGGGCAGGGCCCCCTACGAGCAGTACTTC. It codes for CASSPPGRAPYEQYF.

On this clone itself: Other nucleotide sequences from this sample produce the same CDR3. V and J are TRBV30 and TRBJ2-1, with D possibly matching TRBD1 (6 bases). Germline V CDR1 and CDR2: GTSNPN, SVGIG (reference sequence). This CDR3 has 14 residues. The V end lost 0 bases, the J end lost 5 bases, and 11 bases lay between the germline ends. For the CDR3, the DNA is TGTGCCTGGAGTGTGGGACACCCCGACAATGAGCAGTTCTTC. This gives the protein CAWSVGHPDNEQFF.

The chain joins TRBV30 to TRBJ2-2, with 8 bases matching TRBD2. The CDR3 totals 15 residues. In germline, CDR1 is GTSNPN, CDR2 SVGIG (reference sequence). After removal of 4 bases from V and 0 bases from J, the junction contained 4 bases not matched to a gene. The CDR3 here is CAWIREGANTGELFF. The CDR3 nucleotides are TGTGCCTGGATCCGGGAGGGGGCGAACACCGGGGAGCTGTTTTTT. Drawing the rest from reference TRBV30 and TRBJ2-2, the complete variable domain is SQTIHQWPATLVQPVGSPLSLECTVEGTSNPNLYWYRQAAGRGLQLLFYSVGIGQISSEVPQNLSASRPQDRQFILSSKKLLLSDSGFYLCAWIREGANTGELFFGEGSRLTVL.

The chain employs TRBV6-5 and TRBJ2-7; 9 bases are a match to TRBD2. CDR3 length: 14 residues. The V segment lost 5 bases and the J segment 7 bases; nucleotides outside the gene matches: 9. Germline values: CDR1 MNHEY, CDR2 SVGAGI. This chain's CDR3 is CASSPLAGVEEQYF. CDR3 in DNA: TGTGCCAGCAGTCCCTTAGCGGGAGTGGAAGAGCAGTACTTC.

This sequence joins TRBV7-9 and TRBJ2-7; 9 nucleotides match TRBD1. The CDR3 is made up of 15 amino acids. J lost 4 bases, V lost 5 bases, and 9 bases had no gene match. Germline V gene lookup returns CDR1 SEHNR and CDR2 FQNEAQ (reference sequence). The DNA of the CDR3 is TGTGCCAGCAGCCCCAACCTGGGGACAGGGTACGAGCAGTACTTC. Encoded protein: CASSPNLGTGYEQYF.

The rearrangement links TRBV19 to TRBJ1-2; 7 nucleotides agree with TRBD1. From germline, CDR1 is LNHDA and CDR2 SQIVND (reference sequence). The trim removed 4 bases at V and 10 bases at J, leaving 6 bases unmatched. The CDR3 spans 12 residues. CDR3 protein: CASSRSGGAYTF. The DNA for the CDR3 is TGTGCCAGTAGTAGGTCAGGGGGAGCCTACACCTTC.

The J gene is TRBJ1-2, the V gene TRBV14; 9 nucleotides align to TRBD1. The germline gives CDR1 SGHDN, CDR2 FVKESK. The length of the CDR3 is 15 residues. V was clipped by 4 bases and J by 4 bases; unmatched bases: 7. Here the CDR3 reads CASSRATGGTYGYTF. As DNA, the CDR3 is TGTGCCAGCAGCCGGGCGACAGGGGGGACCTATGGCTACACCTTC. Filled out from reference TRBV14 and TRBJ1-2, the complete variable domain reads EAGVTQFPSHSVIEKGQTVTLRCDPISGHDNLYWYRRVMGKEIKFLLHFVKESKQDESGMPNNRFLAERTGGTYSTLKVQPAELEDSGVYFCASSRATGGTYGYTFGSGTRLTVV.

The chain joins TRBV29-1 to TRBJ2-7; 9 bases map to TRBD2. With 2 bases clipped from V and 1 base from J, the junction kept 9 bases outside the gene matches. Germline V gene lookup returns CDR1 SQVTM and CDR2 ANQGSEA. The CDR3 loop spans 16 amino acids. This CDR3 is CSVERPGLATSYEQYF. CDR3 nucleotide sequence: TGCAGCGTTGAACGCCCGGGACTAGCAACGTCCTACGAGCAGTACTTC.